This is a list of T cell receptor beta chains from one sample in a study of blood T cell repertoires in COVID-19. Measured with immunoSEQ multiplex PCR; TCRdb has only the in-frame clones, and not every one. The table includes roughly 35,000 clones, approximately 87% detected once. The sample taken for sequencing was peripheral blood. Every receptor here comes from a human donor in a cohort sampled during active COVID-19. Each CDR3 is given with its conserved first and last residue. D genes are given only for firm matches. Clone size is stated in some rows and not others, as once, few, many or a class when expanded.

v_call,clone_size,d_call,j_call,cdr3_aa,cdr3_nt
TRBV4-1,.,.,TRBJ1-2,CASSQAGTYRDTNYGYTF,TGCGCCAGCAGCCAAGCTGGAACTTACCGGGACACAAACTATGGCTACACCTTC
TRBV24-1,.,.,TRBJ1-2,CATSESGWGYTF,TGTGCCACCAGTGAATCCGGTTGGGGCTACACCTTC
TRBV27,.,TRBD2,TRBJ2-3,CASSLTSGRGTDTQYF,TGTGCCAGCAGTCTGACTAGCGGGAGGGGCACAGATACGCAGTATTTT
TRBV18,.,TRBD1,TRBJ1-1,CASSPSLGQGARSFF,TGTGCCAGCTCACCCTCCTTAGGACAGGGGGCCCGCTCTTTCTTT
TRBV24-1,.,.,TRBJ2-2,CATSTGFTGELFF,TGTGCCACCAGTACAGGGTTTACCGGGGAGCTGTTTTTT
TRBV5-4,.,.,TRBJ1-2,CASRFTGYGYTF,TGTGCCAGCAGATTTACGGGGTATGGCTACACCTTC
TRBV5-6,.,TRBD1,TRBJ1-5,CASSATGGFYSNQPQHF,TGTGCCAGCAGCGCGACAGGGGGCTTTTATAGCAATCAGCCCCAGCATTTT
TRBV10-2,.,.,TRBJ2-3,CASLFQRQESTDTQYF,TGCGCCAGCCTGTTCCAGCGACAGGAAAGCACAGATACGCAGTATTTT
TRBV7-2,.,.,TRBJ2-3,CASSLFRSSDTQYF,TGTGCCAGCAGCTTATTTCGGTCTTCAGATACGCAGTATTTT
TRBV7-8,.,.,TRBJ2-5,CASSLSLGGKETQYF,TGTGCCAGCAGCTTAAGCCTCGGCGGAAAAGAGACCCAGTACTTC
TRBV5-1,once,.,TRBJ2-2,CASSLGRVVAGELFF,TGCGCCAGCAGCTTGGGGCGGGTTGTCGCCGGGGAGCTGTTTTTT
TRBV6-5,.,.,TRBJ1-6,CASIRVGDSPLHF,TGTGCCAGCATCAGAGTAGGGGATTCACCCCTCCACTTT
TRBV18,.,TRBD1,TRBJ2-7,CASSRQGTHEQYF,TGTGCCAGCTCGCGACAGGGGACCCACGAGCAGTACTTC
TRBV10-3,once,TRBD1,TRBJ2-1,CAIRAGQGYNEQFF,TGTGCCATCAGAGCGGGACAGGGGTACAATGAGCAGTTCTTC
TRBV7-9,.,.,TRBJ1-3,CASSQGQSSGNTIYF,TGTGCCAGCAGCCAAGGACAGAGCTCTGGAAACACCATATATTTT
TRBV6-5,.,TRBD1,TRBJ2-7,CASTYRGSAGEQYF,TGTGCCAGCACCTACAGGGGGTCTGCAGGAGAGCAGTACTTC
TRBV7-2,.,.,TRBJ1-1,CASSLRGLDTEAFF,TGTGCCAGCAGCTTACGGGGATTGGACACTGAAGCTTTCTTT
TRBV5-8,few,TRBD1,TRBJ1-5,CASSVGTGGGKPQHF,TGTGCCAGCAGCGTCGGGACAGGGGGAGGGAAGCCCCAGCATTTT
TRBV5-8,.,TRBD1,TRBJ1-6,CASSPGQGYNSPLHF,TGTGCCAGCAGCCCGGGACAGGGTTATAATTCACCCCTCCACTTT
TRBV7-9,.,.,TRBJ2-4,CASSSGAGNIQYF,TGTGCCAGCAGCTCAGGGGCTGGAAACATTCAGTACTTC
TRBV4-3,.,.,TRBJ1-5,CASSQDRGDWQPQHF,TGCGCCAGCAGCCAAGACAGGGGAGATTGGCAGCCCCAGCATTTT
TRBV7-2,.,.,TRBJ2-7,CASSSSRYEQYF,TGTGCCAGCAGTAGTTCACGGTACGAGCAGTACTTC
TRBV4-2,.,TRBD2,TRBJ2-7,CASSSLAPPGEQYF,TGTGCCAGCAGCTCACTAGCGCCCCCGGGGGAGCAGTACTTC
TRBV6-2/TRBV6-3,.,TRBD2,TRBJ2-1,CASSYTTLTSGGADNEQFF,TGTGCCAGCAGTTACACTACCCTGACTAGCGGGGGGGCCGACAATGAGCAGTTCTTC
TRBV30,.,TRBD2,TRBJ2-3,CAWERGLAGGPERTDTQYF,TGTGCCTGGGAAAGGGGACTAGCGGGGGGCCCCGAACGCACAGATACGCAGTATTTT
TRBV28,.,.,TRBJ2-7,CASRSTELIYEQYF,TGTGCCAGCAGGAGCACAGAACTGATATACGAGCAGTACTTC
TRBV20-1,many,.,TRBJ1-1,CSASTPQGNTEAFF,TGCAGTGCTAGTACTCCACAGGGAAACACTGAAGCTTTCTTT